This TCR beta chain was captured by sequencing in a study of blood T cell repertoires in COVID-19. As for the study in general: PBMCs, B-cell-depleted T cells, or T cells provided the cDNA or gDNA that made up the material.

Methods used by the authors: The authors estimated nucleated cell counts from reference gene primer amplification. The assay was immunoSEQ multiplex PCR, and TCRdb's table has in-frame clones only and misses some. The V and J calls and clone size were taken over from that table, and D and trimming were inferred from the DNA. The sample yields 20,000 to 30,000 clones, 85% to 95% seen once. CDR1 and CDR2 from the germline V gene are MDHEN and SYDVKM. The ends were cut back, 6 bases at V and 3 bases at J, with 15 bases in the middle. The CDR3 contains 15 residues. This TCR derives from a human donor in a cohort sampled during active COVID-19. This chain uses TRBV28 with TRBJ1-5; D unresolved. The sequenced material came from peripheral blood. The CDR3 reads CASRSHKRDNQPQHF. The CDR3 nucleotides are TGTGCCAGCAGATCTCACAAGAGGGACAATCAGCCCCAGCATTTT.